Sequencing of this T cell receptor beta chain was carried out in a study of blood T cell repertoires in COVID-19. Across the whole study: Specimens from acute and convalescent COVID-19 originated in the United States, Italy and Spain.

The V end was cut by 5 bases, the J end by 4 bases, with 14 bases between. Germline loops: CDR1 LNHDA, CDR2 SQIVND (reference sequence). This CDR3 contains 15 residues. Clones were read by immunoSEQ multiplex PCR, and TCRdb kept only the in-frame ones, dropping some. This table holds under 200,000 clones, more than 75% found once. This clonotype was obtained from a woman at least 80 years old with COVID-19, enrolled during active disease. This chain uses TRBV19 with TRBJ2-2; D might be TRBD2 (6 bases). Sequencing was done on a sample of peripheral blood. The CDR3 loop is CASSLTGVRTGELFF. The CDR3 DNA sequence: TGTGCCAGTAGTTTAACGGGAGTACGCACCGGGGAGCTGTTTTTT.